The 30 T cell receptor beta chains given below trace back to one sample, sequenced in a study of T cells in Graves' hyperthyroidism and ophthalmopathy. RNA transcripts were the template for amplifying TCR beta CDR3 regions. The HTBI primer set drove a first-round RT-PCR of the TCR CDR3. TCRdb fed the multiplex PCR reads into MiXCR, producing one record per CDR3 protein. The data contain a few hundred thousand distinct CDR3 sequences, about a fifth of them singletons. Material for sequencing was blood. The origin of the receptors is a man between 18 and 29 years old with Graves' hyperthyroidism.

In its sample, this clonotype was seen many times. This chain links TRBV6-2 or TRBV6-3 with TRBJ1-3; D is ambiguous. The CDR3 length is 15 residues. Germline CDR1 and CDR2: MNHEY and SVGEGT. V was shortened by 2 bases and J by 4 bases, with 12 bases between the two germline ends. The CDR3 is CASSYGEGFGNTIYF. CDR3 DNA: TGTGCCAGCAGTTACGGCGAGGGTTTCGGAAACACCATATATTTT.

The table lists this clonotype with many counts. The CDR3 sequence is CAISELAGEPYEQYF. The CDR3 nucleotides read TGTGCCATCAGTGAACTAGCGGGTGAACCCTACGAGCAGTACTTC. The rearrangement links TRBV10-3 to TRBJ2-7; TRBD2 matches 9 bases. This CDR3 has 15 amino acids. Per germline, CDR1 ENHRY and CDR2 SYGVKD. Germline trimming cut 3 bases from V and 2 bases from J; bases unmatched to any gene: 5.

This clonotype was observed many times. The V and J genes are TRBV29-1 and TRBJ1-1; D might be TRBD1 (6 bases). The CDR3 contains 13 residues. CDR1 SQVTM and CDR2 ANQGSEA come from the germline V gene. V lost 1 base, J lost 8 bases, and 14 bases lay in between. The CDR3 DNA is TGCAGCGTTGAAGGAGGGTGGGGGGCGGAAGCTTTCTTT. Translated: CSVEGGWGAEAFF.

This clonotype came up many times. The chain couples TRBV20-1 to TRBJ1-1; unclear D gene. CDR3 length equals 10 residues. Germline V CDR1 and CDR2: DFQATT, SNEGSKA (reference sequence). Trimming took 5 bases from V and 4 from J, leaving 5 bases between them. The CDR3, as DNA: TGCAGTGCTTCGGGCACTGAAGCTTTCTTT. Protein: CSASGTEAFF.

CDR3 sequence: CASSIEPASSYEQYF. Written as DNA, the CDR3 is TGTGCCAGTAGTATAGAGCCAGCCTCCTCCTACGAGCAGTACTTC. The chain uses TRBV19 and TRBJ2-7; no clear D gene. The CDR3 consists of 15 residues. Germline assignment: CDR1 LNHDA and CDR2 SQIVND (reference sequence). Trimming left V 0 bases short and J 0 bases short, with 9 bases between. Variable domain in full (rest from reference TRBV19 and TRBJ2-7): DGGITQSPKYLFRKEGQNVTLSCEQNLNHDAMYWYRQDPGQGLRLIYYSQIVNDFQKGDIAEGYSVSREKKESFPLTVTSAQKNPTAFYLCASSIEPASSYEQYFGPGTRLTVT.

This chain uses TRBV12-3 or TRBV12-4 with TRBJ2-4, with a possible D match to TRBD2 (5 bases). The CDR3 runs 13 residues. V lost 6 bases, J lost 8 bases, and 14 bases lay in between. CDR3 DNA: TGTGCCAGCAGATTTCAAACGGAGGACATTCAGTACTTC. Amino acids: CASRFQTEDIQYF.

In its sample, this clonotype was seen many times. V and J are TRBV5-1 and TRBJ1-1; D ambiguous. The CDR3 consists of 14 residues. V lost 3 bases and J 5 bases, leaving 14 bases between the germline ends. Per the germline V gene, CDR1 is SGHRS and CDR2 is YFSETQ. The CDR3 loop is CASSYSDPLTEAFF. The DNA of the CDR3 is TGCGCCAGCAGCTATTCGGACCCTCTGACTGAAGCTTTCTTT.

This clonotype has only a few counts. The rearrangement uses TRBV20-1 and TRBJ1-2; 11 nucleotides agree with TRBD1. Trimming cost V 6 bases and J 4 bases; bases outside gene matches: 7. From germline, CDR1 is DFQATT and CDR2 SNEGSKA (reference sequence). The CDR3 is made up of 14 amino acids. CDR3 coding DNA: TGCAGTGCCAGGGGACAGGGGGTTTCCTATGGCTACACCTTC. The encoded protein is CSARGQGVSYGYTF.

There are a few counts of this clonotype. This chain joins TRBV28 and TRBJ2-2, with a weak D call TRBD1 (6 bases). Germline lookup yields CDR1 MDHEN and CDR2 SYDVKM. Trimming removed 6 bases at V and 1 base at J, with 15 bases between. This CDR3 comprises 16 residues. The DNA of the CDR3 is TGTGCCAGCAGCCCAACAGGGATGGGGAACACCGGGGAGCTGTTTTTT. Its protein product is CASSPTGMGNTGELFF.

V gene TRBV29-1 combines with J gene TRBJ2-7; tentative D call: TRBD2 (5 bases). Trimming stripped 8 bases from V and 6 bases from J, with 23 bases between. This CDR3 contains 14 residues. Germline CDR1 SQVTM, CDR2 ANQGSEA. The CDR3 is CSIREGGATTEQYF. In DNA form, the CDR3 reads TGCAGCATCCGGGAAGGCGGCGCTACGACCGAGCAGTACTTC.

This clonotype has ten or more counts. The chain recombines TRBV28 with TRBJ1-5; D gene uncertain. V gave up 5 bases and J gave up 7 bases, with 15 bases separating them. The germline V gene has CDR1 MDHEN and CDR2 SYDVKM. The length of the CDR3 is 14 residues. The DNA for the CDR3 is TGTGCCAGCAGTACGGGAGGGAGCCAGCAGCCCCAGCATTTT. It yields the protein CASSTGGSQQPQHF. Variable domain in full (rest from reference TRBV28 and TRBJ1-5): DVKVTQSSRYLVKRTGEKVFLECVQDMDHENMFWYRQDPGLGLRLIYFSYDVKMKEKGDIPEGYSVSREKKERFSLILESASTNQTSMYLCASSTGGSQQPQHFGDGTRLSIL.

This clonotype was observed a handful of times. The chain carries TRBV5-6 and TRBJ1-3; TRBD1 agrees at 8 bases. Germline trimming cut 5 bases from V and 4 bases from J; bases unmatched to any gene: 5. The germline CDR1 and CDR2 sequences are SGHDT and YYEEEE. The CDR3 extends over 14 amino acids. This CDR3 is CASRETGVGNTIYF. As DNA, the CDR3 is TGTGCCAGCAGAGAGACAGGGGTCGGAAACACCATATATTTT. Supplemented by reference TRBV5-6 and TRBJ1-3, the full variable domain reads DAGVTQSPTHLIKTRGQQVTLRCSPKSGHDTVSWYQQALGQGPQFIFQYYEEEERQRGNFPDRFSGHQFPNYSSELNVNALLLGDSALYLCASRETGVGNTIYFGEGSWLTVV.

The table lists this clonotype with many counts. The genes are TRBV5-6 and TRBJ1-1; D might be TRBD1 (6 bases). V lost 4 bases, J lost 5 bases, and 12 bases lay in between. From germline, CDR1 is SGHDT and CDR2 YYEEEE. The CDR3 is 13 residues long. The CDR3 coding sequence is TGTGCCAGCAGCATGAGGGGGTCGACTGAAGCTTTCTTT. Translation: CASSMRGSTEAFF.

The gene calls are TRBV6-1 and TRBJ1-1; 7 bases match TRBD1. This CDR3 region has 13 residues. The J segment lost 2 bases and the V segment lost 10 bases, leaving 7 bases of the junction unmatched. Germline-derived CDR1 and CDR2 are MNHNS and SASEGT. The CDR3: CAISWDSNTEAFF. The CDR3 region has the DNA TGTGCCATCAGCTGGGACAGCAACACTGAAGCTTTCTTT.

The V gene is TRBV5-1, the J gene TRBJ2-5; D ambiguous. Germline V lookup: CDR1 SGHRS, CDR2 YFSETQ. Deletions cut 3 bases from V and 5 bases from J, with 14 bases between. This CDR3 has 14 amino acids. The CDR3 reads CASSSGHPLETQYF. In nucleotides, the CDR3 is TGCGCCAGCAGCTCGGGTCATCCGCTGGAGACCCAGTACTTC.

This clonotype occurred many times. This chain links TRBV12-3 or TRBV12-4 with TRBJ1-5, with D uncertain. Trimming took 1 base from V and 11 from J, leaving 6 bases between them. This CDR3 has 11 amino acids. This chain's CDR3 is CASSLGPAQHF. CDR3 sequence (DNA): TGTGCCAGCAGTTTAGGGCCCGCCCAGCATTTT.

The rearrangement joins TRBV10-3 to TRBJ2-6; 7 nucleotides align to TRBD1. CDR1 is ENHRY and CDR2 is SYGVKD in the germline V gene. The CDR3 consists of 15 residues. The V and J ends lost 10 bases and 4 bases, in that order; junction bases with no gene match: 10. CDR3 bases: TGTGCCACCTCTAACGACAGGGCCGGGGCCAACGTCCTGACTTTC. The encoded protein is CATSNDRAGANVLTF.

This clonotype was seen ten or more times. The V gene is TRBV30, the J gene TRBJ2-7; D possibly corresponds to TRBD1 (6 bases). Trimming took off 5 bases at V and 2 bases at J, with 10 bases between the two ends. Germline V gives CDR1 GTSNPN, CDR2 SVGIG (reference sequence). This CDR3 region has 12 residues. As DNA, the CDR3 is TGTGCCTGGTCGGACAGAGCCTACGAGCAGTACTTC. This encodes CAWSDRAYEQYF.

This clonotype has ten or more counts. A much larger clone is a single base away; this may be a read error. The chain combines TRBV6-2 or TRBV6-3 with TRBJ1-1; D is uncertain. The CDR3 consists of 13 residues. CDR1 MNHEY and CDR2 SVGEGT come from the germline V gene. The CDR3 bases are TGTGCCAGCAGTTACTCGAGAGGCACTGAAGCTCTCTTT. Its translation is CASSYSRGTEALF.

There are many counts of this clonotype. This chain links TRBV29-1 with TRBJ1-1, with 11 bases fitting TRBD1. The CDR3 sequence is 14 residues long. Germline lookup yields CDR1 SQVTM and CDR2 ANQGSEA. The junction had 5 bases not matched to a gene; V was cut back by 3 bases and J by 5 bases. The CDR3 DNA sequence: TGCAGCGTTGAGAGGACAGGGGGCAGTACTGAAGCTTTCTTT. It translates to CSVERTGGSTEAFF.

The J gene is TRBJ1-5, the V gene TRBV10-3; TRBD1 matches at 7 bases. The CDR3 length is 12 residues. Germline CDR1 reads ENHRY; CDR2 reads SYGVKD. Trimming cost V 9 bases and J 3 bases; bases outside gene matches: 2. The CDR3 spells CAIGTDNQPQHF. As DNA, the CDR3 is TGTGCCATAGGGACAGACAATCAGCCCCAGCATTTT.

There are many counts of this clonotype. The chain uses TRBV15 and TRBJ2-7, with D possibly TRBD1 on 6 matching bases. CDR3 length equals 11 residues. Per the germline V gene, CDR1 is LNHNV and CDR2 is YYDKDF (reference sequence). Trimming left V 3 bases short and J 6 bases short, with 6 bases between. The CDR3: CATSRDSEQYF. For the CDR3, the DNA is TGTGCCACCAGCAGGGACAGCGAGCAGTACTTC.

The chain uses TRBV4-1 and TRBJ1-5; 7 bases are shared with TRBD1. The V gene's germline CDR1 is MGHRA and CDR2 YSYEKL. The CDR3 contains 15 residues. Losses at the gene ends were 6 bases for V and 4 bases for J; bases not matched to a gene: 9. CDR3 loop: CASRLIDRDNQPQHF. CDR3 DNA: TGCGCCAGCAGGCTTATTGACAGGGATAATCAGCCCCAGCATTTT.

CDR3 region: CASSSGQGELFF. The CDR3 bases are TGTGCCAGCAGCTCCGGGCAAGGGGAGCTGTTTTTT. The chain employs TRBV7-9 and TRBJ2-2; D unclear. V was trimmed by 4 bases and J by 8 bases, leaving 8 bases between them. The CDR3 is made up of 12 amino acids. In germline, CDR1 is SEHNR, CDR2 FQNEAQ (reference sequence).

The V and J genes are TRBV4-1 and TRBJ1-1, with D perhaps matching TRBD1 (6 bases). The CDR3 runs to 17 residues. V lost 1 base and J lost 4, with 19 bases in between. Looked up from germline, CDR1 is MGHRA and CDR2 is YSYEKL. The CDR3 coding sequence is TGCGCCAGCAGCCAAGTGACAGGATATTCCTCGAGCACTGAAGCTTTCTTT. Encoded protein: CASSQVTGYSSSTEAFF.

Ten or more counts support this clonotype. V usage is TRBV29-1 and J usage is TRBJ1-1; 8 bases match TRBD1. V lost 4 bases to trimming and J lost 0 bases; unmatched junction nucleotides: 7. CDR1 is SQVTM, CDR2 ANQGSEA, per germline. This CDR3 is built from 15 residues. The CDR3 DNA sequence: TGCAGCGTTGTGAGACAGGGGTTGTTGAACACTGAAGCTTTCTTT. This encodes CSVVRQGLLNTEAFF.

The chain recombines TRBV5-6 with TRBJ2-5; weak D call: TRBD2 (5 bases). V lost 4 bases and J lost 9, with 25 bases in between. The CDR3 covers 16 residues. Per germline, CDR1 SGHDT and CDR2 YYEEEE. The CDR3 loop reads CASSPWTLTREKAQYF. Written as DNA, the CDR3 is TGTGCCAGCAGCCCGTGGACCTTAACGAGGGAAAAGGCCCAGTACTTC.

This clonotype was picked up a small number of times. V and J are TRBV4-1 and TRBJ2-2; tentatively, D is TRBD1 (6 bases). The CDR3 loop spans 17 amino acids. Germline-derived CDR1 and CDR2 are MGHRA and YSYEKL. V lost 1 base and J 1 base, leaving 13 bases between the germline ends. The CDR3 DNA sequence: TGCGCCAGCAGCCAAGGGGGCGCCAGGGGGAACACCGGGGAGCTGTTTTTT. The encoded protein is CASSQGGARGNTGELFF.

There are many counts of this clonotype. The genes are TRBV12-3 or TRBV12-4 and TRBJ1-2; 11 nucleotides agree with TRBD1. The CDR3 has 13 amino acids. Germline trimming cut 7 bases from V and 8 bases from J; bases unmatched to any gene: 6. CDR3 nucleotide sequence: TGTGCCAGCACCCCGGGACAGGGGGTGGGCTACACCTTC. This translates into CASTPGQGVGYTF.

This sequence joins TRBV5-6 and TRBJ2-5, with D possibly TRBD1 on 6 matching bases. V was clipped by 4 bases and J by 8 bases, with 12 bases between them. CDR3 size: 12 residues. The germline gives CDR1 SGHDT, CDR2 YYEEEE. CDR3 nucleotide sequence: TGTGCCAGCAGCCCCGGGACATACACCCAGTACTTC. The encoded protein is CASSPGTYTQYF.